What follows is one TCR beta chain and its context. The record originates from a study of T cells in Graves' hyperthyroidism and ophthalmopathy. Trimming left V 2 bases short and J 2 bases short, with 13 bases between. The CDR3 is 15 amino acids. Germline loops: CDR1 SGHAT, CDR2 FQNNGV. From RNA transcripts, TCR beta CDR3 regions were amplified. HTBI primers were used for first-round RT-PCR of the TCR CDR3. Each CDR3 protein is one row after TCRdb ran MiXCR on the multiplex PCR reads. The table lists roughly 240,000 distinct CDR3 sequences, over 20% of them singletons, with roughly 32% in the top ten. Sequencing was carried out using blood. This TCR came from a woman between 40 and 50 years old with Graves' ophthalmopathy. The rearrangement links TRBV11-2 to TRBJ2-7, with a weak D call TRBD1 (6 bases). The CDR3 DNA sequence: TGTGCCAGCAGCTTAAACGGACAGAGAACCTACGAGCAGTACTTC. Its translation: CASSLNGQRTYEQYF. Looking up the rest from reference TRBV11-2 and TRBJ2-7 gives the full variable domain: EAGVAQSPRYKIIEKRQSVAFWCNPISGHATLYWYQQILGQGPKLLIQFQNNGVVDDSQLPKDRFSAERLKGVDSTLKIQPAKLEDSAVYLCASSLNGQRTYEQYFGPGTRLTVT.